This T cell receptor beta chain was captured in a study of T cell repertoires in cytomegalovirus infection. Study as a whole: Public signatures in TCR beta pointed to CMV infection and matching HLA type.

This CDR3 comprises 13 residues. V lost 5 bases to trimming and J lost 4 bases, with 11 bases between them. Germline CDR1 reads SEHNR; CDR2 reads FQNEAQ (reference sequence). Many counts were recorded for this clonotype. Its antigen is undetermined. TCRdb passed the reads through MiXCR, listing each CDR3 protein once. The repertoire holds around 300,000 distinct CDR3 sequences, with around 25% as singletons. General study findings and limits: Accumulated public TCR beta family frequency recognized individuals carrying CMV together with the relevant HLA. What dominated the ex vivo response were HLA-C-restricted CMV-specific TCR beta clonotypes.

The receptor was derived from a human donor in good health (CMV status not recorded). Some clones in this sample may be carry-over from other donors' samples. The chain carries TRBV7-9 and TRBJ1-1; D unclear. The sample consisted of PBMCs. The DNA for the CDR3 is TGTGCCAGCAGCGCCCCCTCCGGCACTGAAGCTTTCTTT. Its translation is CASSAPSGTEAFF. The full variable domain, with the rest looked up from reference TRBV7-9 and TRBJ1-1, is DTGVSQNPRHKITKRGQNVTFRCDPISEHNRLYWYRQTLGQGPEFLTYFQNEAQLEKSRLLSDRFSAERPKGSFSTLEIQRTEQGDSAMYLCASSAPSGTEAFFGQGTRLTVV.